Listed here are 20 T cell receptor beta chains from one sample, sequenced in a study of cytomegalovirus exposure and HLA in healthy donors. PCR was performed using 60 Vbeta and 13 Jbeta primers. Clones were sequenced by immunoSEQ multiplex PCR, and TCRdb holds only the in-frame ones, with some missing. The sample holds some 200,000 clones, approximately 79% seen once. Sequenced material: PBMCs. The source is a girl between 10 and 17 years old in good health and CMV-seropositive.

This clone has a handful of counts. The chain employs TRBV11-3 and TRBJ1-4; 8 bases are shared with TRBD1. Germline V gene data show CDR1 as SGHNT and CDR2 as YENEEA. The CDR3 spans 16 residues. Unmatched junction bases numbered 11, after V lost 5 bases and J lost 6 bases. As DNA, the CDR3 is TGTGCCAGCAGCAGCAACCAGGGGGCGACGGATGAAAAACTGTTTTTT. Translated: CASSSNQGATDEKLFF.

This chain joins TRBV7-9 and TRBJ2-5; 8 bases are shared with TRBD1. The V gene end was trimmed by 6 bases and the J gene end by 5 bases; junction bases not matched to a gene: 11. Per the germline V gene, CDR1 is SEHNR and CDR2 is FQNEAQ (reference sequence). The CDR3 has 15 amino acids. The CDR3 here is CASRFTGQAHETQYF. The CDR3 DNA is TGTGCCAGCAGGTTCACGGGACAGGCCCACGAGACCCAGTACTTC.

J is TRBJ1-2 and V is TRBV25-1, with 8 bases fitting TRBD1. The CDR3 covers 13 residues. CDR1 and CDR2 from the germline V gene are MGHDK and SYGVNS. V shed 8 bases, J shed 5 bases, and the junction held 7 bases outside the gene matches. The CDR3, as DNA: TGTGCCAGCTCCGGACAGGGCTATTATGGCTACACCTTC. It yields the protein CASSGQGYYGYTF.

This chain connects TRBV7-8 to TRBJ1-1, with D perhaps matching TRBD1 (5 bases). Germline V gene sequence: CDR1 SGHVS, CDR2 FQNEAQ. Between the trimmed V and J ends, which lost 5 bases and 1 base, there was a span of 8 bases. The CDR3 loop spans 13 amino acids. CDR3 protein: CASSDQGNTEAFF. In DNA form, the CDR3 reads TGTGCCAGCAGCGACCAGGGGAACACTGAAGCTTTCTTT.

The chain carries TRBV27 and TRBJ1-1, with TRBD1 matching 10 bases. V was pared by 5 bases and J by 0 bases, with 3 bases of the junction left unmatched. CDR3 length equals 15 residues. Germline V CDR1 and CDR2: MNHEY, SMNVEV (reference sequence). This chain's CDR3 is CASSADRGLNTEAFF. DNA for the CDR3: TGTGCCAGCAGTGCGGACAGGGGGTTGAACACTGAAGCTTTCTTT.

V and J are TRBV4-2 and TRBJ1-1; 9 positions agree with TRBD1. The CDR3 totals 17 residues. Trimming at V came to 0 bases and at J to 4 bases, leaving 9 bases not matched to a gene. The germline CDR1 and CDR2 sequences are LGHNA and YNFKEQ. The CDR3 sequence is CASSQDGTGMLFTEAFF. The CDR3, as DNA: TGTGCCAGCAGCCAAGATGGGACAGGGATGTTATTCACTGAAGCTTTCTTT.

The CDR3 DNA reads as TGTGCCAGCAGCTTCAACAGGGCTGGCGCTGGAAACACCATATATTTT. It codes for CASSFNRAGAGNTIYF. This chain links TRBV7-2 with TRBJ1-3; D may be TRBD1 (6 bases). Germline values: CDR1 SGHTA, CDR2 FQGNSA. The CDR3 has 16 amino acids. V was clipped by 3 bases and J by 2 bases, with 14 bases between them.

The rearrangement links TRBV4-3 to TRBJ1-2, with 7 bases matching TRBD1. The V gene end was trimmed by 0 bases and the J gene end by 3 bases; junction bases not matched to a gene: 7. Germline V gene sequence: CDR1 LGHNA, CDR2 YSLEER. The length of the CDR3 is 16 residues. The CDR3 nucleotides read TGCGCCAGCAGCCAAGATCTACAGGGGACCTACTATGGCTACACCTTC. Translating it yields CASSQDLQGTYYGYTF.

The rearrangement links TRBV11-2 to TRBJ1-1; D is possibly TRBD1 (5 bases). V was clipped by 4 bases and J by 3 bases, with 15 bases between them. Germline V lookup: CDR1 SGHAT, CDR2 FQNNGV. CDR3 length equals 15 residues. The CDR3 DNA sequence: TGTGCCAGCAGCTGGGGGACGGCGGGGGACACTGAAGCTTTCTTT. Residues: CASSWGTAGDTEAFF.

CDR3 sequence reads: CASSLVLLAGATDTQYF. The CDR3 DNA reads as TGCGCCAGCAGCTTGGTCCTCCTAGCGGGGGCTACAGATACGCAGTATTTT. The chain carries TRBV5-1 and TRBJ2-3; 10 bases map to TRBD2. The CDR3 runs to 17 residues. V was clipped by 0 bases and J by 3 bases; unmatched bases: 7. The germline CDR1 and CDR2 sequences are SGHRS and YFSETQ.

The genes are TRBV19 and TRBJ1-2; 9 nucleotides line up with TRBD1. The CDR3 is 13 amino acids. The V and J ends lost 3 bases and 5 bases, in that order; junction bases with no gene match: 1. Germline CDR1 and CDR2: LNHDA and SQIVND (reference sequence). Here the CDR3 DNA reads TGTGCCAGTAGTATGGGACAGGGATATGGCTACACCTTC. It translates to CASSMGQGYGYTF. Based on the CDR3 plus reference TRBV19 and TRBJ1-2, the full variable domain is DGGITQSPKYLFRKEGQNVTLSCEQNLNHDAMYWYRQDPGQGLRLIYYSQIVNDFQKGDIAEGYSVSREKKESFPLTVTSAQKNPTAFYLCASSMGQGYGYTFGSGTRLTVV.

The gene calls are TRBV2 and TRBJ2-5; the match to TRBD2 covers 9 bases. The trim removed 3 bases at V and 4 bases at J, leaving 15 bases unmatched. The CDR3 is 18 amino acids. Germline CDR1 SNHLY, CDR2 FYNNEI. CDR3 in DNA: TGTGCCAGCAGTGAGAGACAGCGGGGGGACTCAAGATTAGAGACCCAGTACTTC. Translation gives CASSERQRGDSRLETQYF.

This clone was observed once. This chain links TRBV6-1 with TRBJ2-7, with D maybe TRBD2 (6 bases). Trimming cost V 10 bases and J 7 bases, with 23 bases left between them. CDR3 size: 14 residues. CDR1 is MNHNS and CDR2 is SASEGT in the germline V gene. The CDR3 DNA sequence: TGTGCCATCAAAAGCGTCGTTCCGGGGAGGGAGCAGTACTTC. Protein product: CAIKSVVPGREQYF.

This clone was detected once. This chain uses TRBV18 with TRBJ2-6; TRBD1 matches at 9 bases. Germline CDR1 KGHSH, CDR2 LQKENI. CDR3 size: 20 residues. V was pared by 2 bases and J by 4 bases, with 15 bases of the junction left unmatched. The CDR3 loop is CASSPSASGQGLSGANVLTF. CDR3 DNA sequence: TGTGCCAGCTCACCATCAGCTTCGGGACAGGGACTCTCCGGGGCCAACGTCCTGACTTTC.

This clone was recorded a few times. CDR3 nucleotide sequence: TGTGCCGGACCCCAATGGGGCCAGCCCCAGCATTTT. Its translation: CAGPQWGQPQHF. The V and J genes are TRBV21-1 and TRBJ1-5; the table names TRBD1, a call not compared with the DNA. TRBV21-1 is listed as a pseudogene. The CDR3 runs to 12 residues.

J is TRBJ2-2 and V is TRBV7-2, with TRBD2 matching over 7 bases. CDR3 length equals 15 residues. The germline V gene encodes CDR1 SGHTA and CDR2 FQGNSA. V was pared by 8 bases and J by 0 bases, with 6 bases of the junction left unmatched. CDR3 loop: CASGSSGSNTGELFF. DNA of the CDR3: TGTGCCAGCGGATCTAGCGGATCGAACACCGGGGAGCTGTTTTTT.

This sequence joins TRBV5-6 and TRBJ2-7, with D perhaps matching TRBD1 (5 bases). V was shortened by 4 bases and J by 2 bases, with 16 bases between the two germline ends. Germline values: CDR1 SGHDT, CDR2 YYEEEE. The CDR3 runs to 15 residues. CDR3 coding DNA: TGTGCCAGCAGCGCCTCTGGACAACCCACCTACGAGCAGTACTTC. Translating gives CASSASGQPTYEQYF.

The chain combines TRBV27 with TRBJ1-6; weak D call: TRBD1 (6 bases). Trimming left V 5 bases short and J 3 bases short, with 14 bases between. CDR1 is MNHEY and CDR2 is SMNVEV in the germline V gene (reference sequence). The CDR3 runs to 16 residues. The DNA for the CDR3 is TGTGCCAGCAGTCCCCCCCTCAGGGGCTATAATTCACCCCTCCACTTT. It is translated as CASSPPLRGYNSPLHF.

V is TRBV19 and J is TRBJ2-3, with 9 bases identical to TRBD2. This CDR3 has 15 amino acids. The V segment lost 4 bases and the J segment 0 bases; nucleotides outside the gene matches: 2. Germline V gene lookup returns CDR1 LNHDA and CDR2 SQIVND (reference sequence). CDR3 nucleotide sequence: TGTGCCAGTAGTACCCTAGCGGGGAGCACAGATACGCAGTATTTT. Translated, it gives CASSTLAGSTDTQYF.

This clone was seen a single time. The chain has TRBV30 and TRBJ1-6; the match to TRBD1 covers 8 bases. The CDR3 runs to 15 residues. J was trimmed by 5 bases and V by 3 bases; bases with no gene match: 6. Germline loops: CDR1 GTSNPN, CDR2 SVGIG (reference sequence). The CDR3 DNA follows: TGTGCCTGGAGCGAGCCGGGACAGGATAATTCACCCCTCCACTTT. Encoded protein: CAWSEPGQDNSPLHF.